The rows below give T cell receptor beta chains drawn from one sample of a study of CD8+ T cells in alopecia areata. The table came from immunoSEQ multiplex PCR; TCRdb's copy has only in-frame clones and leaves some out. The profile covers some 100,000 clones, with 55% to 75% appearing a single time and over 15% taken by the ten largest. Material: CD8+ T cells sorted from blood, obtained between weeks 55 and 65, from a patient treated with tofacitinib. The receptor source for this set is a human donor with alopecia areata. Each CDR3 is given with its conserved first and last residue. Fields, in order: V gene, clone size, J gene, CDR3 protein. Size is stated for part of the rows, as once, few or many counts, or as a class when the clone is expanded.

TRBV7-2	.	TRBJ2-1	CASSQRSYNEQFF
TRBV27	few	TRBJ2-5	CASSLRGGGQRPQYF
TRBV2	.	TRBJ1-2	CASSEKGTGRGGYTF
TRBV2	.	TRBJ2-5	CASMSASGVQETQYF
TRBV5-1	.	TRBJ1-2	CASSLDDMVVYGYTF
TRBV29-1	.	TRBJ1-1	CSVGVRATNTEAFF
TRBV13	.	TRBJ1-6	CASSLAGWDSPLHF
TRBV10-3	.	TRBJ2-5	CAINSGETQYF
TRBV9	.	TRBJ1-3	CASSPQTASGNTIYF
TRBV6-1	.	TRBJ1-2	CACNYGYTF
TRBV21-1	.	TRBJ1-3	CASSNPKAAIYF
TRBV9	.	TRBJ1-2	CASSAWDREDYGYTF
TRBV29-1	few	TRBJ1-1	CSALDRGYRYTEAFF